Reported below is one T cell receptor beta chain. Antigen specificity is unknown. This specimen belongs to a study of graft-versus-host responses after intestinal transplantation. Produced via immunoSEQ multiplex PCR; TCRdb's table is partial and in-frame only. The sample records around 88,000 clones, 75% to 90% being singletons. The starting material was unstimulated CD8+ T cells sorted from spleen or lymph node cells, obtained before intestinal transplant. This TCR derives from a human donor who received an intestinal transplant.

The CDR3 DNA follows: TGTGCCAGCAGTGAAGAGGGGAGCGGGAGTCTTTCGGACGAGCAGTACTTC. Amino acid sequence: CASSEEGSGSLSDEQYF. The chain couples TRBV6-1 to TRBJ2-7; 8 nucleotides line up with TRBD2. Trimming removed 1 base from V and 5 bases from J; junction bases left unmatched: 13. Germline V gene lookup returns CDR1 MNHNS and CDR2 SASEGT. The CDR3 has 17 amino acids.